A selection of T cell receptor beta chains follows, all from one sample in a study of cytomegalovirus exposure and HLA in healthy donors. Sequenced by immunoSEQ multiplex PCR; TCRdb stores in-frame clones only, minus some. The repertoire has around 280,000 clones, 80% to 90% of them found once; the top ten carry roughly 2.1%. The sequenced sample was PBMCs. These receptors were obtained from a woman aged 18 to 35 in good health and CMV-seronegative. CDR3s leave out the opening cysteine and the closing phenylalanine or tryptophan. A D gene is named only where the DNA matches it firmly.

>TRBV27|14|TRBJ1-1|NA
ASSWTADPLGLEAF
>TRBV30|11|TRBJ2-1|TRBD1
AWSATGFNEQF
>TRBV19|14|TRBJ1-4|NA
ASSAAQGKANEKLF
>TRBV18|13|TRBJ1-2|TRBD1
ASSLGQGANYGYT
>TRBV7-3|14|TRBJ2-1|TRBD1
AGSLRGQGIFNEQF
>TRBV6-5|14|TRBJ2-5|NA
ASSYSIGGAVGTQY
>TRBV15|14|TRBJ2-7|NA
ATSGPGSSAIYEQY
>TRBV9|13|TRBJ1-1|NA
ASSVATGGGTEAF
>TRBV5-1|12|TRBJ1-1|TRBD1
ASSWTGGNTEAF
>TRBV2|11|TRBJ2-1|NA
ASSVDSNNEQF
>TRBV5-1|12|TRBJ1-1|TRBD1
ASSSFDRGQGAF
>TRBV7-6|12|TRBJ2-7|NA
ASSPDRSDYEQY
>TRBV18|11|TRBJ1-6|TRBD1
ASSGTGNSPLH
>TRBV10-3|11|TRBJ1-2|NA
AISLQGNYGYT
>TRBV18|13|TRBJ2-3|NA
ASSPPFNQGDTQY
>TRBV30|14|TRBJ1-3|TRBD1
AWDRDRGFSGNTIY
>TRBV9|13|TRBJ1-6|NA
ASSVADSGNSPLH
>TRBV4-1|13|TRBJ2-7|TRBD1
ASSQGDRALYEQY
>TRBV6-5|10|TRBJ1-2|TRBD1
ASSKTGHGYT
>TRBV29-1|11|TRBJ2-7|TRBD1
SVTGQGGNEQY
>TRBV9|15|TRBJ1-4|TRBD1
ASSGSTGGAGTEKLF
>TRBV11-2|12|TRBJ2-7|TRBD2
ASSLVGGAYEQY
>TRBV5-6|12|TRBJ2-3|NA
ASNHIAGTDTQY
>TRBV9|11|TRBJ1-1|NA
ASSVDSDTEAF
>TRBV19|15|TRBJ1-5|TRBD1
ASSWDRGGVNNQPQH
>TRBV4-2|13|TRBJ2-7|TRBD2
ASSLGAGGAYEQY
>TRBV6-5|13|TRBJ2-7|TRBD1
ASSGTGDPFYEQY
>TRBV9|14|TRBJ1-3|TRBD1
ASSVDGQGSGNTIY
>TRBV29-1|10|TRBJ1-1|NA
SVVPLNTEAF
>TRBV27|13|TRBJ1-1|NA
ASSLSDSLNTEAF
>TRBV29-1|10|TRBJ1-2|TRBD1
SAGQGNYGYT
>TRBV7-9|13|TRBJ1-1|NA
ASSWLKASGTEAF
>TRBV21-1|12|TRBJ1-6|NA
ASRVDSYNSPLH
>TRBV12-5|13|TRBJ2-7|TRBD2
ASGFSGGRGGEQY
>TRBV4-1|14|TRBJ2-3|TRBD2
ASSQGLASSTDTQY
>TRBV10-2|15|TRBJ1-6|NA
ASSDGGGGSYNSPLH
>TRBV5-1|15|TRBJ1-2|TRBD1
ASSLFIQGGAAYGYT
>TRBV10-3|15|TRBJ2-7|TRBD1
AISELPRQGALAEQY
>TRBV5-4|16|TRBJ1-6|NA
ASSPPGGESSYNSPLH
>TRBV5-4|11|TRBJ1-1|NA
ASGLLQGTEAF
>TRBV5-1|12|TRBJ1-2|TRBD1
ASSKRTGDYGYT
>TRBV5-1|14|TRBJ2-3|NA
ASRVSPGSPTDTQY
>TRBV9|11|TRBJ1-1|NA
ASSVGEGDSAF
>TRBV6-5|12|TRBJ1-2|NA
ASSPRGWGYGYT
>TRBV2|10|TRBJ2-5|NA
ASKQGWETQY
>TRBV11-2|12|TRBJ2-7|TRBD1
ASCPGTGTYEQY
>TRBV6-5|13|TRBJ1-3|NA
ASSRQSSSGNTIY
>TRBV28|13|TRBJ2-5|TRBD2
ASSLVEAGAETQY
>TRBV11-2|12|TRBJ2-3|TRBD2
ASQGRGSTDTQY
>TRBV19|13|TRBJ2-7|TRBD2
ASSIGGGDLYEQY
>TRBV19|12|TRBJ2-5|NA
ASSPPLSRGTQY